The sequence of this T cell receptor (beta chain) was determined in a study of blood T cell repertoires in COVID-19. The protocol was immunoSEQ multiplex PCR, while the TCRdb copy is restricted to in-frame clones and leaves out a portion. The data contain some 41,000 clones, approximately 90% of them singletons. Sequenced sample: peripheral blood. The source is a woman aged 25 to 39 in a cohort sampled during active COVID-19.

The CDR3 DNA follows: TGTGCCAGCAGAACGACAGGGGTCCATACCTACGAGCAGTACTTC. This codes for CASRTTGVHTYEQYF. The V and J genes are TRBV28 and TRBJ2-7; 8 nucleotides align to TRBD1. The CDR3 length is 15 residues. Looked up from germline, CDR1 is MDHEN and CDR2 is SYDVKM. J gave up 2 bases and V 6 bases, and 9 bases lay outside the gene matches.